This T cell receptor beta chain was documented in a study of cytomegalovirus exposure and HLA in healthy donors. All the people who gave samples were healthy bone marrow donors. Broader study findings: In most subjects, TCR beta sequences reportedly gave accurate predictions of HLA-A and HLA-B alleles.

The PCR ran on 60 Vbeta and 13 Jbeta primers. Per the original data handling: Tens of millions of unique TCR beta chains, some 11 million shared, were counted in a later analysis. The assay was immunoSEQ multiplex PCR, and TCRdb's table has in-frame clones only and misses some. The D gene and trimming were derived from the DNA, and the V and J assignments and clone size from that table. The sample lists 74,000 or so clones; roughly 80% were seen once. Concerning this clone itself: As yet, its antigen is unknown.

Germline V gene data show CDR1 as MDHEN and CDR2 as SYDVKM. V was clipped by 2 bases and J by 3 bases; unmatched bases: 5. The CDR3 is 16 amino acids. Sequencing was done on a sample of PBMCs. The TCR comes from a woman in her thirties or forties in good health and CMV-seropositive. V usage is TRBV28 and J usage is TRBJ1-5; 9 nucleotides line up with TRBD1. In nucleotides, the CDR3 is TGTGCCAGCAGTTTAGGGGGACAGGGACTCAATCAGCCCCAGCATTTT. It encodes CASSLGGQGLNQPQHF.